One sample yielded the 32 T cell receptor beta chains listed below, sequenced in a study of PD-1 blockade in classical Hodgkin lymphoma. Assay: immunoSEQ multiplex PCR; the TCRdb copy retains only in-frame clones and omits some. The sample yields 66,000 or so clones, about two thirds seen once. Brentuximab vedotin exposure varied, and every patient relapsed after autologous stem cell transplantation. This sample comprised peripheral blood mononuclear cells (PBMCs), obtained before the second cycle of nivolumab. All receptors come from a human donor with classical Hodgkin lymphoma.

This CDR3 reads CASRRQGTYEQYF. The CDR3 DNA is TGTGCCAGCCGACGACAGGGGACCTACGAGCAGTACTTC. This sequence joins TRBV5-6 and TRBJ2-7, with 8 bases lining up with TRBD1. This CDR3 region has 13 residues. With 7 bases clipped from V and 2 bases from J, the junction kept 5 bases outside the gene matches. The germline V gene has CDR1 SGHDT and CDR2 YYEEEE.

The chain combines TRBV28 with TRBJ2-3; 12 bases agree with TRBD2. Unmatched junction bases numbered 6, after V lost 4 bases and J lost 1 base. The CDR3 has 17 amino acids. Looked up from germline, CDR1 is MDHEN and CDR2 is SYDVKM. The CDR3 DNA follows: TGTGCCAGCAGTTCCAACAGACTAGCGGGGGGCACAGATACGCAGTATTTT. Translated: CASSSNRLAGGTDTQYF.

This chain uses TRBV5-1 with TRBJ2-3; D is undetermined. Germline CDR1 is SGHRS and CDR2 is YFSETQ. The CDR3 extends over 15 amino acids. The V end lost 2 bases, the J end lost 2 bases, and 12 bases lay between the germline ends. The chain's CDR3 is CASSFLRPSTDTQYF. The DNA for the CDR3 is TGCGCCAGCAGCTTTTTGCGGCCTTCCACAGATACGCAGTATTTT.

CDR3 DNA sequence: TGTGCCAGCAGCTTAGGAGAAGGGTTCGGGTACGAGCAGTACTTC. This translates into CASSLGEGFGYEQYF. V and J are TRBV7-9 and TRBJ2-7; D is unresolved. V lost 1 base, J lost 4 bases, and 14 bases lay in between. Germline assignment: CDR1 SEHNR and CDR2 FQNEAQ (reference sequence). This CDR3 comprises 15 residues.

This sequence joins TRBV5-1 and TRBJ2-5; no firm D call. V was shortened by 0 bases and J by 4 bases, with 10 bases between the two germline ends. This CDR3 is built from 14 residues. The V gene's germline CDR1 is SGHRS and CDR2 YFSETQ. The CDR3, as DNA: TGCGCCAGCAGCTTGGGCAACCGTTTAGAGACCCAGTACTTC. This translates into CASSLGNRLETQYF.

The chain joins TRBV6-5 to TRBJ1-2, with D possibly being TRBD1 (6 bases). V lost 2 bases, J lost 4 bases, and 14 bases lay in between. The germline V gene has CDR1 MNHEY and CDR2 SVGAGI. CDR3 size: 15 residues. CDR3 loop: CASSYGQGIGYGYTF. Written as DNA, the CDR3 is TGTGCCAGCAGTTACGGGCAGGGGATAGGCTATGGCTACACCTTC.

The chain is built from TRBV2 and TRBJ2-3, with TRBD2 identical over 14 bases. CDR3 size: 16 residues. CDR1 is SNHLY, CDR2 FYNNEI, per germline. The V segment lost 6 bases and the J segment 5 bases; nucleotides outside the gene matches: 7. In DNA form, the CDR3 reads TGTGCCAGCAGCCGGACTAGCGGGGGGACAGGAGATACGCAGTATTTT. Protein sequence: CASSRTSGGTGDTQYF.

This clone appeared a few times. V and J are TRBV5-6 and TRBJ1-5; 7 bases line up with TRBD1. The J segment lost 1 base and the V segment lost 0 bases, leaving 4 bases of the junction unmatched. Germline values: CDR1 SGHDT, CDR2 YYEEEE. CDR3 length: 16 amino acids. The CDR3 DNA follows: TGTGCCAGCAGCTTGGCAGGGGGTGGGAGCAATCAGCCCCAGCATTTT. Translated: CASSLAGGGSNQPQHF.

The V and J genes are TRBV28 and TRBJ1-2; 8 bases map to TRBD1. Germline values: CDR1 MDHEN, CDR2 SYDVKM. The CDR3 runs 12 residues. The V gene end was trimmed by 3 bases and the J gene end by 9 bases; junction bases not matched to a gene: 3. CDR3 loop: CASSFTGGSYTF. The CDR3 DNA reads as TGTGCCAGCAGTTTTACAGGGGGAAGCTACACCTTC.

The chain uses TRBV9 and TRBJ1-1; unclear D gene. Trimming removed 2 bases from V and 1 base from J, with 9 bases in between. Per the germline V gene, CDR1 is SGDLS and CDR2 is YYNGEE. The CDR3 is 14 residues long. Here the CDR3 reads CASSVETSNTEAFF. The CDR3 DNA reads TGTGCCAGCAGCGTTGAGACTTCGAACACTGAAGCTTTCTTT. Complete variable domain (other parts from reference TRBV9 and TRBJ1-1): DSGVTQTPKHLITATGQRVTLRCSPRSGDLSVYWYQQSLDQGLQFLIQYYNGEERAKGNILERFSAQQFPDLHSELNLSSLELGDSALYFCASSVETSNTEAFFGQGTRLTVV.

The chain employs TRBV11-2 and TRBJ1-5; TRBD1 agrees at 7 bases. V was clipped by 2 bases and J by 6 bases; unmatched bases: 4. Looked up from germline, CDR1 is SGHAT and CDR2 is FQNNGV. The CDR3 covers 14 residues. The CDR3 protein is CASSLNQGGQPQHF. The CDR3 DNA sequence: TGTGCCAGCAGCTTAAATCAGGGGGGTCAGCCCCAGCATTTT.

The chain links TRBV6-1 to TRBJ1-2; weak D call: TRBD1 (6 bases). Trimming shortened V by 8 bases and J by 4 bases, and 8 bases separated the two germline ends. The CDR3 has 11 amino acids. CDR1 MNHNS and CDR2 SASEGT come from the germline V gene. CDR3 in amino acids: CASGQLYGYTF. Written as DNA, the CDR3 is TGTGCCAGCGGACAGCTCTATGGCTACACCTTC.

The chain carries TRBV6-1 and TRBJ2-5; 10 positions agree with TRBD1. Germline V gene data show CDR1 as MNHNS and CDR2 as SASEGT. The CDR3 loop spans 13 amino acids. V was clipped by 6 bases and J by 2 bases; unmatched bases: 0. CDR3 in amino acids: CASRGQGQETQYF. DNA for the CDR3: TGTGCCAGCAGGGGACAGGGGCAAGAGACCCAGTACTTC.

The V and J genes are TRBV19 and TRBJ2-1; 11 nucleotides align to TRBD2. J was trimmed by 5 bases and V by 6 bases; bases with no gene match: 3. Germline V gene data show CDR1 as LNHDA and CDR2 as SQIVND (reference sequence). CDR3 length equals 14 residues. CDR3 region: CASSPGLADNEQFF. CDR3 bases: TGTGCCAGTAGCCCGGGACTAGCGGACAATGAGCAGTTCTTC.

The V gene is TRBV5-1, the J gene TRBJ1-1; D call uncertain. This CDR3 spans 14 amino acids. Per germline, CDR1 SGHRS and CDR2 YFSETQ. V was cut by 0 bases and J by 4 bases, with 10 bases left in between. The CDR3 DNA follows: TGCGCCAGCAGCTTGGACTTTCGAGGCACTGAAGCTTTCTTT. Encoded protein: CASSLDFRGTEAFF.

The chain is built from TRBV28 and TRBJ1-5; TRBD1 matches at 9 bases. The V and J ends lost 6 bases and 0 bases, in that order; junction bases with no gene match: 3. The CDR3 has 15 amino acids. Germline values: CDR1 MDHEN, CDR2 SYDVKM. The CDR3 loop is CASRRQGGSNQPQHF. The CDR3 DNA is TGTGCCAGCAGACGACAGGGGGGTAGCAATCAGCCCCAGCATTTT.

Only one count was recorded for this clone. The sample holds other DNA sequences that translate to the same CDR3. The rearrangement uses TRBV11-2 and TRBJ2-1; no clear D. V lost 0 bases and J lost 3, with 3 bases in between. Germline V lookup: CDR1 SGHAT, CDR2 FQNNGV. This CDR3 contains 13 residues. The CDR3: CASSLEDYNEQFF. Written as DNA, the CDR3 is TGTGCCAGCAGCTTAGAGGACTACAATGAGCAGTTCTTC.

About this clone itself: Other nucleotide sequences in the sample specify the same CDR3. The J gene is TRBJ1-3, the V gene TRBV5-1; 8 bases are shared with TRBD1. With 3 bases clipped from V and 3 bases from J, the junction kept 2 bases outside the gene matches. Germline loops: CDR1 SGHRS, CDR2 YFSETQ. The CDR3 totals 14 residues. The CDR3 sequence: CASSSGTGGNTIYF. The CDR3 nucleotides read TGCGCCAGCAGCTCCGGGACAGGTGGAAACACCATATATTTT.

Here the CDR3 reads CASCSPGYEQYF. CDR3 DNA: TGTGCCAGCTGTTCCCCCGGCTACGAGCAGTACTTC. V usage is TRBV6-6 and J usage is TRBJ2-7; D gene uncertain. The CDR3 loop spans 12 amino acids. Trimming took 8 bases from V and 3 from J, leaving 11 bases between them. CDR1 is MNHNY and CDR2 is SVGAGI in the germline V gene (reference sequence).

The genes are TRBV4-1 and TRBJ1-2; TRBD1 agrees at 7 bases. V was pared by 0 bases and J by 4 bases, with 5 bases of the junction left unmatched. Germline loops: CDR1 MGHRA, CDR2 YSYEKL. The CDR3 is 15 amino acids. CDR3 amino acids: CASSQETGRSYGYTF. CDR3 DNA sequence: TGCGCCAGCAGCCAAGAGACAGGGAGAAGCTATGGCTACACCTTC.

This clone was counted a few times. The chain combines TRBV19 with TRBJ2-2; D may be TRBD2 (5 bases). The V gene lost 9 bases and the J gene lost 0 bases, with 8 bases spanning the gap. The CDR3 has 13 residues. Germline V gene sequence: CDR1 LNHDA, CDR2 SQIVND (reference sequence). The CDR3 DNA reads as TGTGCCAGCGGGGAGACGAACACCGGGGAGCTGTTTTTT. Its protein product is CASGETNTGELFF. Variable domain in full (rest from reference TRBV19 and TRBJ2-2): DGGITQSPKYLFRKEGQNVTLSCEQNLNHDAMYWYRQDPGQGLRLIYYSQIVNDFQKGDIAEGYSVSREKKESFPLTVTSAQKNPTAFYLCASGETNTGELFFGEGSRLTVL.

The DNA of the CDR3 is TGCGCCAGCAGCTTGGCAGGCCCGGCCTACAATGAGCAGTTCTTC. It translates to CASSLAGPAYNEQFF. The rearrangement joins TRBV5-1 to TRBJ2-1; D not certain. Trimming pared 0 bases from V and 2 bases from J, leaving 9 bases between. This CDR3 has 15 residues. Germline CDR1 and CDR2: SGHRS and YFSETQ. Supplemented by reference TRBV5-1 and TRBJ2-1, the full variable domain reads KAGVTQTPRYLIKTRGQQVTLSCSPISGHRSVSWYQQTPGQGLQFLFEYFSETQRNKGNFPGRFSGRQFSNSRSEMNVSTLELGDSALYLCASSLAGPAYNEQFFGPGTRLTVL.

The chain uses TRBV6-5 and TRBJ1-2; D is unclear. Trimming took off 4 bases at V and 12 bases at J, with 18 bases between the two ends. The CDR3 sequence is 13 residues long. Germline-derived CDR1 and CDR2 are MNHEY and SVGAGI. The CDR3 DNA sequence: TGTGCCAGCAGTTCACCCGGGGTTGGAGGGAACACCTTC. It is translated as CASSSPGVGGNTF.

The CDR3, as DNA: TGTGCCAGCAGCTTGGCCAACGGGATAGCGGGAGGTAATGATAATGAGCAGTTCTTC. The encoded protein is CASSLANGIAGGNDNEQFF. The rearrangement links TRBV5-4 to TRBJ2-1, with 10 bases identical to TRBD2. V was clipped by 0 bases and J by 7 bases; unmatched bases: 16. The CDR3 length is 19 residues. The germline V gene encodes CDR1 SGHNT and CDR2 YYREEE (reference sequence).

As DNA, the CDR3 is TGTGCCAGCAGCCCAAGGGGGACAGGGGGTTTTCAGCCCCAGCATTTT. This translates into CASSPRGTGGFQPQHF. The chain recombines TRBV7-2 with TRBJ1-5, with 11 positions matching TRBD1. In germline, CDR1 is SGHTA, CDR2 FQGNSA. The CDR3 contains 16 residues. V dropped 5 bases and J dropped 6; count of bases not matched to a gene: 9.

V usage is TRBV29-1 and J usage is TRBJ2-1; the D call may be TRBD1 or TRBD2 (6 bases each). The V and J ends lost 8 bases and 7 bases respectively, with 15 bases between them. This CDR3 is 12 amino acids long. CDR1 is SQVTM and CDR2 is ANQGSEA in the germline V gene. This CDR3 reads CSCGQGRNEQFF. The DNA for the CDR3 is TGCAGCTGCGGGCAGGGGAGGAATGAGCAGTTCTTC.

V usage is TRBV5-6 and J usage is TRBJ2-1; weak D call: TRBD1 (6 bases). V lost 4 bases, J lost 4 bases, and 9 bases lay in between. Germline V gene sequence: CDR1 SGHDT, CDR2 YYEEEE. This CDR3 contains 13 residues. As DNA, the CDR3 is TGTGCCAGCAGCGCTCAGGGGTACAATGAGCAGTTCTTC. It specifies CASSAQGYNEQFF.

This chain uses TRBV7-8 with TRBJ2-3; D is unresolved. Germline V CDR1 and CDR2: SGHVS, FQNEAQ. The ends were cut back, 6 bases at V and 4 bases at J, with 14 bases in the middle. The CDR3 runs to 14 residues. The DNA of the CDR3 is TGTGCCAGCAGTTCACAAACAAGGTCAGATACGCAGTATTTT. Encoded protein: CASSSQTRSDTQYF.

This clone has just one count. V and J are TRBV6-5 and TRBJ1-1, with a weak D call TRBD1 (6 bases). V lost 0 bases and J lost 4, with 9 bases in between. The CDR3 has 14 residues. The germline gives CDR1 MNHEY, CDR2 SVGAGI. CDR3 residues: CASSYSIRGTEAFF. In DNA, the CDR3 is TGTGCCAGCAGTTACTCAATCAGGGGCACTGAAGCTTTCTTT.

The chain has TRBV5-6 and TRBJ2-7; TRBD1 matches at 10 bases. Per germline, CDR1 SGHDT and CDR2 YYEEEE. Germline trimming cut 4 bases from V and 4 bases from J; bases unmatched to any gene: 5. This CDR3 comprises 14 residues. CDR3 sequence (DNA): TGTGCCAGCAGCCTCCCGGGACAGGGGTACGAGCAGTACTTC. Residues: CASSLPGQGYEQYF.

The chain recombines TRBV18 with TRBJ2-2, with D uncertain. This CDR3 is built from 16 residues. Deletions cut 2 bases from V and 2 bases from J, with 12 bases between. The germline V gene encodes CDR1 KGHSH and CDR2 LQKENI. This CDR3 is CASSPISTPNTGELFF. CDR3 sequence (DNA): TGTGCCAGCTCACCAATTTCGACACCAAACACCGGGGAGCTGTTTTTT.

The table lists this clone with a count of one. The V call is TRBV7-9, the J call TRBJ1-1; D is possibly TRBD1 (5 bases). Trimming removed 1 base from V and 4 bases from J, with 10 bases in between. The CDR3 sequence is 14 residues long. Per germline, CDR1 SEHNR and CDR2 FQNEAQ (reference sequence). DNA of the CDR3: TGTGCCAGCAGCTTAGGGGGTGGGGGCACTGAAGCTTTCTTT. Its translation: CASSLGGGGTEAFF. The entire variable domain, with the rest obtained from reference TRBV7-9 and TRBJ1-1, is as follows: DTGVSQNPRHKITKRGQNVTFRCDPISEHNRLYWYRQTLGQGPEFLTYFQNEAQLEKSRLLSDRFSAERPKGSFSTLEIQRTEQGDSAMYLCASSLGGGGTEAFFGQGTRLTVV.